Shown below are 13 T cell receptor beta chains from a single sample sequenced in a study of blood T cell repertoires in COVID-19. Assay: immunoSEQ multiplex PCR; the TCRdb copy retains only in-frame clones and omits some. The sample includes 400,000 to 500,000 clones, over 75% of them seen just once. The source material was PBMCs or T cells enriched from blood (not recorded which). These receptors were obtained from a woman in her forties who had recovered from COVID-19.

This rearrangement joins TRBV30 to TRBJ1-2; D is ambiguous. This CDR3 has 14 amino acids. Trimming removed 4 bases from V and 8 bases from J, with 20 bases in between. CDR1 is GTSNPN, CDR2 SVGIG, per germline (reference sequence). CDR3 nucleotide sequence: TGTGCCTGGAAAGACCTCGCGGCAGTTCAAGGCTACACCTTC. Amino acids: CAWKDLAAVQGYTF.

The rearrangement links TRBV19 to TRBJ2-1; TRBD2 aligns across 7 bases. The ends lost 5 bases at V and 7 bases at J; junction bases unmatched: 5. The CDR3 sequence is 13 residues long. Germline loops: CDR1 LNHDA, CDR2 SQIVND (reference sequence). CDR3 nucleotide sequence: TGTGCCAGTAGTGTAGTTAGCGGGAATGAGCAGTTCTTC. Translation gives CASSVVSGNEQFF.

This chain uses TRBV7-9 with TRBJ2-1, with a possible D match to TRBD2 (6 bases). This CDR3 has 13 residues. V lost 4 bases to trimming and J lost 3 bases, with 7 bases between them. CDR1 is SEHNR, CDR2 FQNEAQ, per germline (reference sequence). The CDR3 reads CASSSGDYNEQFF. CDR3 nucleotide sequence: TGTGCCAGCAGCTCGGGGGACTACAATGAGCAGTTCTTC. Full variable domain (missing parts from reference TRBV7-9 and TRBJ2-1): DTGVSQNPRHKITKRGQNVTFRCDPISEHNRLYWYRQTLGQGPEFLTYFQNEAQLEKSRLLSDRFSAERPKGSFSTLEIQRTEQGDSAMYLCASSSGDYNEQFFGPGTRLTVL.

This clone was detected only once. This sequence joins TRBV29-1 and TRBJ2-5, with 7 bases matching TRBD1. The germline V gene encodes CDR1 SQVTM and CDR2 ANQGSEA. The junction had 7 bases not matched to a gene; V was cut back by 6 bases and J by 0 bases. The CDR3 consists of 14 residues. The CDR3 DNA follows: TGCAGCGTCCGCAGGGGGTATAACCAAGAGACCCAGTACTTC. Residues: CSVRRGYNQETQYF.

This clone appeared once. This chain joins TRBV5-4 and TRBJ2-7; 10 nucleotides match TRBD2. The V gene end was trimmed by 4 bases and the J gene end by 5 bases; junction bases not matched to a gene: 9. The germline V gene has CDR1 SGHNT and CDR2 YYREEE (reference sequence). This CDR3 is 15 amino acids long. CDR3 nucleotide sequence: TGTGCCAGCAGCAGATACCTAGCGGGAGAGGACGAGCAGTACTTC. It codes for CASSRYLAGEDEQYF.

The chain uses TRBV11-2 and TRBJ2-2, with 7 bases fitting TRBD2. CDR3 length: 17 amino acids. The J segment lost 2 bases and the V segment lost 5 bases, leaving 11 bases of the junction unmatched. CDR1 is SGHAT, CDR2 FQNNGV, per germline. CDR3 coding DNA: TGTGCCAGCAGCCATTCGGCGGCGGGAGTTAACACCGGGGAGCTGTTTTTT. Protein sequence: CASSHSAAGVNTGELFF.

V is TRBV30 and J is TRBJ2-1; 11 nucleotides agree with TRBD2. The CDR3 is made up of 18 amino acids. J gave up 0 bases and V 5 bases, and 12 bases lay outside the gene matches. In germline, CDR1 is GTSNPN, CDR2 SVGIG (reference sequence). The CDR3 spells CAWGRGLAGLSSYNEQFF. In DNA form, the CDR3 reads TGTGCCTGGGGCCGAGGACTAGCGGGTTTAAGCTCCTACAATGAGCAGTTCTTC. The variable domain in full, with the rest retrieved from reference TRBV30 and TRBJ2-1, is SQTIHQWPATLVQPVGSPLSLECTVEGTSNPNLYWYRQAAGRGLQLLFYSVGIGQISSEVPQNLSASRPQDRQFILSSKKLLLSDSGFYLCAWGRGLAGLSSYNEQFFGPGTRLTVL.

This chain joins TRBV27 and TRBJ2-1; TRBD2 aligns across 8 bases. Per germline, CDR1 MNHEY and CDR2 SMNVEV (reference sequence). The J segment lost 7 bases and the V segment lost 2 bases, leaving 4 bases of the junction unmatched. This CDR3 has 14 amino acids. Here the CDR3 reads CASSLTGGGNEQFF. CDR3 DNA sequence: TGTGCCAGCAGTTTAACGGGAGGGGGAAATGAGCAGTTCTTC.

V usage is TRBV3-1 (or the pseudogene TRBV3-2) and J usage is TRBJ1-3, with a weak D call TRBD1 (6 bases). CDR1 and CDR2 from the germline V gene are LGHDT and YNNKEL (reference sequence). The CDR3 covers 15 residues. V lost 2 bases and J lost 3, with 11 bases in between. CDR3 sequence reads: CASSQFSGVGNTIYF. CDR3 DNA sequence: TGTGCCAGCAGCCAATTCTCAGGGGTTGGAAACACCATATATTTT.

This chain's CDR3 is CATAAALNTEAFF. The CDR3 DNA is TGTGCCACCGCGGCAGCCTTGAACACTGAAGCTTTCTTT. V usage is TRBV7-9 and J usage is TRBJ1-1, with D hard to call. The CDR3 sequence is 13 residues long. Germline CDR1 SEHNR, CDR2 FQNEAQ (reference sequence). Trimming pared 10 bases from V and 0 bases from J, leaving 12 bases between.

The J gene is TRBJ2-7, the V gene TRBV5-6; tentatively, D is TRBD1 (5 bases). The CDR3 runs 13 residues. CDR1 is SGHDT and CDR2 is YYEEEE in the germline V gene. V dropped 0 bases and J dropped 5 bases, with 9 bases sitting between them. For the CDR3, the DNA is TGTGCCAGCAGCTTGGTCAGGGAAAACGAGCAGTACTTC. The encoded protein is CASSLVRENEQYF.

V usage is TRBV21-1 and J usage is TRBJ2-1; the table's D call TRBD2 went unverified against the DNA. TRBV21-1 is deemed a pseudogene. This CDR3 is 16 amino acids long. The CDR3, as DNA: TGTGCCAGCAGCAAGTCGTGGAGGGACTCCCCCCATGAGCAGTTCTTC. It is translated as CASSKSWRDSPHEQFF.

The table lists this clone with a few counts. The chain combines TRBV2 with TRBJ2-1; D not resolved. V lost 7 bases and J lost 6, with 16 bases in between. The CDR3 spans 14 residues. Germline V gives CDR1 SNHLY, CDR2 FYNNEI. In DNA form, the CDR3 reads TGTGCCAGCACCCGATCGGATGCTAGCAATGAGCAGTTCTTC. It is translated as CASTRSDASNEQFF.